The entry below gives a single TCR beta chain sequence along with its context. Profiling relied on immunoSEQ multiplex PCR, and the TCRdb table lists in-frame clones only, not all of them. The data show about 260,000 clones, with about 91% seen just once and around 2.8% held by the top ten. This entry is derived from a study of blood T cell repertoires in COVID-19. Study context: T cells, B-cell-depleted T cells, or PBMCs provided the cDNA or gDNA that served as material.

Germline V lookup: CDR1 SGHRS, CDR2 YFSETQ. After removal of 3 bases from V and 2 bases from J, the junction contained 9 bases not matched to a gene. This CDR3 spans 17 amino acids. Participant age was about 18 to 89 years, and participants resided in around 24 US areas. This sequence was found in a middle-aged man who had been exposed to COVID-19. V is TRBV5-1 and J is TRBJ2-5; 11 nucleotides agree with TRBD1. The sample was PBMCs or T cells enriched from blood (not recorded which). DNA of the CDR3: TGCGCCAGCAGCTCGCGACCAGGGACAGGGGGTCAAGAGACCCAGTACTTC. The encoded protein is CASSSRPGTGGQETQYF. The full variable domain, with the rest looked up from reference TRBV5-1 and TRBJ2-5, is KAGVTQTPRYLIKTRGQQVTLSCSPISGHRSVSWYQQTPGQGLQFLFEYFSETQRNKGNFPGRFSGRQFSNSRSEMNVSTLELGDSALYLCASSSRPGTGGQETQYFGPGTRLLVL.